A single sample is the source of the 4 T cell receptor beta chains below, sequenced in a study of blood T cell repertoires in COVID-19. TCRdb's table, derived via immunoSEQ multiplex PCR, lists solely in-frame clones and lacks some. The data show around 330,000 clones, approximately 88% seen once. The sequenced material came from peripheral blood. All receptors derive from a woman aged 25 to 39 with COVID-19, enrolled during active disease.

There are a few counts of this clone. The chain uses TRBV2 and TRBJ2-7; 8 nucleotides align to TRBD2. With V trimmed by 6 bases and J by 5 bases, 6 bases remained unmatched. This CDR3 region has 13 residues. The germline CDR1 and CDR2 sequences are SNHLY and FYNNEI. CDR3: CASSRTSSDEQYV. The CDR3 nucleotides read TGTGCCAGCAGCCGGACTAGCAGTGACGAGCAGTACGTC.

This rearrangement joins TRBV19 to TRBJ2-1; D is unresolved. Germline CDR1 reads LNHDA; CDR2 reads SQIVND (reference sequence). This CDR3 has 14 amino acids. Trimming removed 0 bases at V and 8 bases at J, with 11 bases between. The CDR3 coding sequence is TGTGCCAGTAGTATAGACAGCCCAGGTGATGAGCAGTTCTTC. Protein product: CASSIDSPGDEQFF.

The chain uses TRBV28 and TRBJ1-5; TRBD1 is a possible D gene (5 bases). V lost 1 base, J lost 0 bases, and 19 bases lay in between. Germline V gene sequence: CDR1 MDHEN, CDR2 SYDVKM. CDR3 length equals 19 residues. The CDR3 spells CASSLFGVSQEYSNQPQHF. The CDR3 region has the DNA TGTGCCAGCAGTTTATTTGGGGTATCACAGGAGTATAGCAATCAGCCCCAGCATTTT.

Details on this clone: This sample also contains other DNA sequences that code for the same CDR3. The chain combines TRBV11-2 with TRBJ1-1; TRBD1 might be the D (5 bases). Between the trimmed V and J ends, which lost 5 bases and 4 bases, there was a span of 8 bases. CDR3 length: 12 amino acids. Looked up from germline, CDR1 is SGHAT and CDR2 is FQNNGV. DNA for the CDR3: TGTGCCAGCAGCCCCGGGGGCACTGAAGCTTTCTTT. Translation gives CASSPGGTEAFF.